This T cell receptor (beta chain) was sequenced during a study of CD8+CD57+ T cells in acquired aplastic anemia. Overall study: The DNA of sorted CD4+ and CD8+ cells averaged 3.2 ug. Study-wide results and limits: Patients did not significantly differ from controls in CD8+ Simpson's diversity. Almost 30 CD8+ CDR3 sequences occurred in both the patients and the controls.

About this clonotype itself: Its antigen is currently unknown.

Researchers used genomic DNA as the template to profile TCR beta VDJ and CDR3. TCRdb re-derived calls from the reads in MiXCR, one entry per CDR3 protein. The sample includes 150,000 to 180,000 distinct CDR3 sequences, about 50% of them seen just once. Only patients with CD8+CD57+ cell expansion on flow cytometry were chosen for sequencing. None of the patients had been given any therapy when their blood was sampled. This CDR3 contains 14 residues. Germline lookup yields CDR1 SSHAT and CDR2 FNYEAQ (reference sequence). Unmatched junction bases numbered 4, after V lost 2 bases and J lost 3 bases. This receptor was obtained from a human donor with aplastic anemia. The V and J genes are TRBV7-7 and TRBJ2-7; 7 nucleotides agree with TRBD2. Sequenced: sorted CD4+, CD8+, or CD8+CD57+ T cells (not recorded which) from PBMCs. CDR3 nucleotide sequence: TGTGCCAGCAGCTTAACTAGCGAGCACTACGAGCAGTACTTC. Its protein is CASSLTSEHYEQYF. Complete variable domain (other parts from reference TRBV7-7 and TRBJ2-7): GAGVSQSPRYKVTKRGQDVTLRCDPISSHATLYWYQQALGQGPEFLTYFNYEAQPDKSGLPSDRFSAERPEGSISTLTIQRTEQRDSAMYRCASSLTSEHYEQYFGPGTRLTVT.